These T cell receptor beta chains were read from a single sample in a study of radiotherapy plus CTLA-4 blockade in lung cancer. Assay used: immunoSEQ multiplex PCR; TCRdb lists only in-frame clones, some missing. The sample has tens of thousands of clones; 70% to 80% are singletons. This specimen was peripheral blood, taken from a patient treated with radiotherapy plus ipilimumab. Receptors were obtained from a human donor with non-small cell lung cancer who had stable disease on radiotherapy plus ipilimumab. Both conserved end residues are part of each CDR3. Fields, in order: D gene, J gene, V gene, CDR3 length, clone size, CDR3 protein, CDR3 DNA. D genes are given only for firm matches. Clone size appears in some rows only: once, few, many, or a class for an expanded clone.

- | TRBJ1-1 | TRBV10-2 | 14 | once | CASSAPGHFTEAFF | TGCGCCAGCAGTGCTCCGGGACACTTCACTGAAGCTTTCTTT
- | TRBJ1-1 | TRBV2 | 12 | - | CASSSTNTEAFF | TGTGCCAGCAGTAGTACGAACACTGAAGCTTTCTTT
- | TRBJ2-1 | TRBV19 | 14 | - | CASSIDRFYNEQFF | TGTGCCAGTAGTATAGACAGGTTCTACAATGAGCAGTTCTTC
- | TRBJ2-3 | TRBV19 | 14 | - | CASSQQGSSGTQYF | TGTGCCAGTAGTCAACAGGGAAGCTCGGGTACGCAGTATTTT
- | TRBJ1-2 | TRBV18 | 14 | few | CASSPPRVNYGYTF | TGTGCCAGCTCACCACCCCGTGTTAACTATGGCTACACCTTC
TRBD1 | TRBJ2-1 | TRBV7-9 | 15 | - | CASSSLGDRYNEQFF | TGTGCCAGCAGCTCACTGGGGGACAGATACAATGAGCAGTTCTTC
- | TRBJ1-1 | TRBV19 | 13 | - | CASSSPYGTEAFF | TGTGCCAGTAGTTCCCCCTACGGTACTGAAGCTTTCTTT
- | TRBJ1-1 | TRBV6-6 | 11 | - | CASSETTEAFF | TGTGCCAGCAGTGAAACGACTGAAGCTTTCTTT
- | TRBJ2-3 | TRBV18 | 15 | - | CASSPLPGSTDTQYF | TGTGCCAGCTCACCACTGCCGGGGAGCACAGATACGCAGTATTTT
- | TRBJ1-1 | TRBV19 | 19 | - | CASSIDPSWVGHTNTEAFF | TGTGCCAGTAGTATAGATCCTAGTTGGGTCGGACACACGAACACTGAAGCTTTCTTT
- | TRBJ2-5 | TRBV27 | 11 | - | CASSLGETQYF | TGTGCCAGCAGTTTGGGGGAGACCCAGTACTTC
TRBD1 | TRBJ1-2 | TRBV6-1 | 17 | - | CASSESSGGNFNYGYTF | TGCGCCAGCAGTGAATCGTCAGGGGGCAACTTCAACTATGGCTACACCTTC
- | TRBJ1-1 | TRBV5-1 | 14 | - | CASSLGGWIDEAFF | TGCGCCAGCAGCTTGGGGGGCTGGATAGATGAAGCTTTCTTT
- | TRBJ1-5 | TRBV2 | 15 | once | CASAERGGSNQPQHF | TGTGCCAGCGCGGAACGAGGGGGTAGCAATCAGCCCCAGCATTTT
- | TRBJ1-1 | TRBV28 | 14 | - | CASSLWGGNTEAFF | TGTGCCAGCAGTTTATGGGGGGGGAACACTGAAGCTTTCTTT
- | TRBJ1-2 | TRBV10-2 | 12 | few | CASSEADYGYTF | TGCGCCAGCAGTGAGGCCGACTATGGCTACACCTTC
- | TRBJ1-1 | TRBV13 | 14 | - | CASSLGGLNTEAFF | TGTGCCAGCAGCTTAGGCGGTCTGAACACTGAAGCTTTCTTT
- | TRBJ2-5 | TRBV6-1 | 12 | few | CASSESLNDQYF | TGTGCCAGCAGTGAATCCCTAAACGACCAGTACTTC
- | TRBJ2-5 | TRBV7-2 | 14 | - | CASSLGARVETQYF | TGTGCCAGCAGCTTAGGGGCTAGGGTGGAGACCCAGTACTTC
TRBD1 | TRBJ2-2 | TRBV2 | 16 | - | CASSSSGTGNTGELFF | TGTGCCAGCAGCTCTTCCGGGACAGGGAACACCGGGGAGCTGTTTTTT
- | TRBJ1-6 | TRBV30 | 12 | - | CAWRTQNSPLHF | TGTGCCTGGAGGACACAGAATTCACCCCTCCACTTT
- | TRBJ1-1 | TRBV2 | 14 | once | CASRPVYTATEAFF | TGTGCCAGTCGCCCAGTCTACACGGCCACTGAAGCTTTCTTT
- | TRBJ1-4 | TRBV28 | 15 | - | CASSLTGRFNEKLFF | TGTGCCAGCAGTTTAACGGGACGGTTTAATGAAAAACTGTTTTTT
- | TRBJ2-7 | TRBV6-1 | 14 | - | CASQGYPPSYEQYF | TGTGCCAGCCAGGGATACCCTCCGTCCTACGAGCAGTACTTC
- | TRBJ1-2 | TRBV7-8 | 15 | - | CASSLAGSPGYGYTF | TGTGCCAGCAGCTTAGCGGGCTCCCCGGGGTATGGCTACACCTTC
- | TRBJ2-6 | TRBV7-2 | 13 | - | CASSFSGANVLTF | TGTGCCAGCAGCTTTTCTGGGGCCAACGTCCTGACTTTC
- | TRBJ1-5 | TRBV2 | 14 | - | CASSLSNSNQPQHF | TGTGCCAGCAGTCTGTCGAATAGCAATCAGCCCCAGCATTTT
- | TRBJ2-1 | TRBV6-5 | 13 | - | CASSRTRGGGQFF | TGTGCCAGCAGCCGTACAAGGGGTGGTGGGCAGTTCTTC
- | TRBJ1-6 | TRBV4-1 | 17 | - | CASSQDQDRGAYSPLHF | TGCGCCAGCAGCCAAGATCAGGACCGGGGGGCCTACTCACCCCTCCACTTT
- | TRBJ1-2 | TRBV2 | 13 | - | CASSETAQHGYTF | TGTGCCAGCAGTGAAACAGCCCAGCATGGCTACACCTTC
- | TRBJ1-3 | TRBV30 | 16 | - | CAWSVFPVSSGNTIYF | TGTGCCTGGAGTGTATTTCCGGTCAGCTCTGGAAACACCATATATTTT
TRBD2 | TRBJ2-2 | TRBV7-2 | 17 | - | CASSLRAGGFNTGELFF | TGTGCCAGCAGCTTAAGAGCGGGGGGGTTCAACACCGGGGAGCTGTTTTTT
- | TRBJ1-2 | TRBV14 | 13 | - | CASSQVGTDGYTF | TGTGCCAGCAGCCAAGTGGGAACGGATGGCTACACCTTC
- | TRBJ2-2 | TRBV5-1 | 17 | - | CASSRRPGTRNTGELFF | TGCGCCAGCAGCCGGAGACCCGGGACACGGAACACCGGGGAGCTGTTTTTT
- | TRBJ1-1 | TRBV27 | 13 | - | CASSLALNTEAFF | TGTGCCAGCAGTTTAGCCCTGAACACTGAAGCTTTCTTT
TRBD1 | TRBJ1-2 | TRBV6-5 | 15 | - | CASSKTGQGLYGYTF | TGTGCCAGCAGTAAAACCGGACAGGGCCTCTACGGCTACACCTTC